These 2 T cell receptor beta chains were sequenced from one sample in a study of T cells in Graves' hyperthyroidism and ophthalmopathy. It was RNA transcripts that yielded the amplified TCR beta CDR3 regions. First-round RT-PCR targeting the TCR CDR3 was performed with the HTBI primer set. TCRdb analysed the multiplex PCR reads with MiXCR anew, one entry per CDR3 protein. Of approximately 560,000 distinct CDR3 sequences in the sample, around a sixth were seen once. The sequenced sample consisted of blood. The receptors come from a woman in her 30s with Graves' hyperthyroidism.

This clonotype was recorded at least ten times. The J gene is TRBJ2-7, the V gene TRBV27; weak D call: TRBD2 (7 bases). Germline V lookup: CDR1 MNHEY, CDR2 SMNVEV (reference sequence). The CDR3 extends over 13 amino acids. V was clipped by 8 bases and J by 0 bases, with 11 bases between them. The CDR3 is CASWGGSSYEQYF. The DNA for the CDR3 is TGTGCCAGCTGGGGGGGCAGCTCCTACGAGCAGTACTTC.

This clonotype was seen many times. V and J are TRBV12-3 or TRBV12-4 and TRBJ1-2; 9 nucleotides line up with TRBD1. The length of the CDR3 is 16 residues. Trimming removed 5 bases from V and 4 bases from J; junction bases left unmatched: 11. The CDR3 spells CASSPLQGALGYGYTF. In nucleotides, the CDR3 is TGTGCCAGCAGTCCCCTACAGGGGGCGCTTGGCTATGGCTACACCTTC.